What follows is one T cell receptor beta chain and its context. The germline CDR1 and CDR2 sequences are LNHDA and SQIVND (reference sequence). The CDR3 spans 19 residues. V trimming: 3 bases; J trimming: 2 bases; junction bases outside the gene matches: 13. Methods used by the authors: Estimation of nucleated cell counts relied on the amplification of reference gene primers. Sequencing used immunoSEQ multiplex PCR; TCRdb keeps in-frame clones, though not all of them. V, J and clone size are those of that table, while D and trimming were read from the DNA. Among about 200,000 clones listed, over 75% were seen once. This specimen comes from a study of blood T cell repertoires in COVID-19.

The rearrangement uses TRBV19 and TRBJ2-1; TRBD2 agrees at 10 bases. Material: peripheral blood. The sequence derives from a human donor with active or convalescent COVID-19. The donor label of this sample is uncertain. The CDR3 DNA follows: TGTGCCAGTAGTATGGGGTCGGCTAGCGGGAGTGGCGCCTACAATGAGCAGTTCTTC. Translation gives CASSMGSASGSGAYNEQFF.